This TCR beta chain emerged from a study of control samples from healthy donors and cancer patients. CDR1 is GTSNPN and CDR2 is SVGIG in the germline V gene (reference sequence). The CDR3 runs to 13 residues. V lost 1 base and J lost 5; bases outside the gene matches: 3. Sequenced by immunoSEQ multiplex PCR; TCRdb stores in-frame clones only, minus some. The data show about 98,000 clones, around 82% seen once. Sequencing was carried out using blood. The sequence was collected from a man in his 60s in good health. The chain joins TRBV30 to TRBJ2-7; 9 bases match TRBD2. CDR3 coding DNA: TGTGCCTGGAGTGGCGGGAGGGCCAACGAGCAGTACTTC. This translates into CAWSGGRANEQYF.